These 8 T cell receptor beta chains came from one sample sequenced in a study of cytomegalovirus exposure and HLA in healthy donors (dated by TCRdb to about 2017). Libraries came from the immunoSEQ multiplex PCR assay. For the multiplex PCR, a mixture combining 60 forward primers for TCR Vbeta segments and 13 reverse primers for TCR Jbeta segments was used. Held by TCRdb, this immuneACCESS table contains in-frame sequences only and omits some clones. Under half of the omission traces to an unresolved V gene where checked; the cause of the rest is unknown. For this sample there are fewer than 180,000 clones; roughly three quarters appear just once. Around 3.2% of the sample is taken by the ten largest. The sequencing sample was made of PBMCs. All receptors come from a human donor in good health.

The gene calls are TRBV29-1 and TRBJ2-3, with a tentative D call TRBD1 (5 bases). Deletions cut 1 base from V and 1 base from J, with 9 bases between. Germline loops: CDR1 SQVTM, CDR2 ANQGSEA. The CDR3 sequence is 14 residues long. Here the CDR3 reads CSVEGQGGTDTQYF. The CDR3 bases are TGCAGCGTTGAAGGTCAGGGTGGCACAGATACGCAGTATTTT.

V and J are TRBV15 and TRBJ2-5, with 7 bases that match TRBD1. The assigned J gene may be wrong: the sequence end matches TRBJ2-7 better. Germline loops: CDR1 LNHNV, CDR2 YYDKDF (reference sequence). The CDR3 sequence is 14 residues long. The CDR3 here is CATSVPTGPLEQYF. CDR3 DNA: TGTGCCACCAGCGTCCCGACAGGGCCTCTCGAGCAGTACTTC.

J is TRBJ2-7 and V is TRBV7-9; D uncertain. Trimming took off 1 base at V and 1 base at J, with 5 bases between the two ends. Germline CDR1 is SEHNR and CDR2 is FQNEAQ (reference sequence). CDR3 length equals 13 residues. The CDR3 spells CASSLGLSYEQYF. The CDR3 DNA follows: TGTGCCAGCAGCTTAGGGCTTTCCTACGAGCAGTACTTC.

This sequence joins TRBV13 and TRBJ1-1, with TRBD1 identical over 8 bases. The ends lost 3 bases at V and 5 bases at J; junction bases unmatched: 8. CDR1 and CDR2 from the germline V gene are PRHDT and FYEKMQ (reference sequence). The CDR3 has 15 residues. CDR3 region: CASSFTGQGGTEAFF. CDR3 bases: TGTGCCAGCAGCTTTACAGGACAGGGAGGAACTGAAGCTTTCTTT.

The chain has TRBV6-6 and TRBJ1-2; possible D gene TRBD1, 5 bases. CDR1 MNHNY and CDR2 SVGAGI come from the germline V gene (reference sequence). Trimming took 2 bases from V and 8 from J, leaving 21 bases between them. CDR3 size: 16 residues. The CDR3 is CASSYLILGGMRGYTF. In DNA, the CDR3 is TGTGCCAGCAGTTACCTCATCCTGGGGGGAATGAGGGGCTACACCTTC.

This sequence joins TRBV29-1 and TRBJ2-5; 14 bases are a match to TRBD2. V was pared by 6 bases and J by 4 bases, with 7 bases of the junction left unmatched. CDR1 is SQVTM and CDR2 is ANQGSEA in the germline V gene. The CDR3 totals 15 residues. The DNA of the CDR3 is TGCAGCGTGGGTGGGACTAGCGGGGGTCGAGAGACCCAGTACTTC. Translation gives CSVGGTSGGRETQYF. The full variable domain, with the rest looked up from reference TRBV29-1 and TRBJ2-5, is SAVISQKPSRDICQRGTSLTIQCQVDSQVTMMFWYRQQPGQSLTLIATANQGSEATYESGFVIDKFPISRPNLTFSTLTVSNMSPEDSSIYLCSVGGTSGGRETQYFGPGTRLLVL.

This clone turned up a few times. The chain combines TRBV30 with TRBJ1-1; TRBD1 aligns across 8 bases. Trimming at V came to 5 bases and at J to 7 bases, leaving 9 bases not matched to a gene. This CDR3 comprises 13 residues. CDR1 is GTSNPN, CDR2 SVGIG, per germline (reference sequence). CDR3 nucleotide sequence: TGTGCCTGGTGCCATGACAGGGGCTATGAAGCTTTCTTT. It translates to CAWCHDRGYEAFF.

This rearrangement joins TRBV23-1 to TRBJ2-3; D is perhaps TRBD2 (5 bases). Being an ORF, TRBV23-1 has a function that is uncertain. This CDR3 is 15 amino acids long. Trimming removed 3 bases from V and 4 bases from J, with 14 bases in between. CDR3 region: CASSQGPADPDTQYF. The CDR3 DNA sequence: TGCGCCAGCAGTCAGGGTCCAGCGGACCCAGATACGCAGTATTTT.